This T cell receptor beta chain derives from a study of control samples from healthy donors and cancer patients. The CDR3 extends over 14 amino acids. Germline assignment: CDR1 SGHTA and CDR2 FQGTGA. V was trimmed by 1 base and J by 1 base, leaving 7 bases between them. Only in-frame clones appear in the TCRdb table, and some are missing; sequencing was by immunoSEQ multiplex PCR. The sample lists 95,000 to 100,000 clones; almost 85% were seen once. The chain combines TRBV7-3 with TRBJ1-1; D perhaps matches TRBD1 (5 bases). The sequence was collected from a man aged 55 to 70 in good health. Source material: blood. Here the CDR3 reads CASSLNRWNTEAFF. CDR3 bases: TGTGCCAGCAGCTTAAACAGGTGGAACACTGAAGCTTTCTTT.